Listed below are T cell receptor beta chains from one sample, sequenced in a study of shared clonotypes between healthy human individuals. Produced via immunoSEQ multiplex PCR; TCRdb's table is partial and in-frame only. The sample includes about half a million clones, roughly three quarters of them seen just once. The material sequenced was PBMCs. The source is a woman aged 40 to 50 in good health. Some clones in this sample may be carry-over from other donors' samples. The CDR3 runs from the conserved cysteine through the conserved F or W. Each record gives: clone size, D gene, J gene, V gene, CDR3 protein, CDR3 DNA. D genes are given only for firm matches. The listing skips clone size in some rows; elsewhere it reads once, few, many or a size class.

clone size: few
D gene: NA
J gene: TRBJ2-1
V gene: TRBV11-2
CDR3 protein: CASSLYGGGYNEQFF
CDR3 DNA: TGTGCCAGCAGCTTATATGGTGGCGGCTACAATGAGCAGTTCTTC

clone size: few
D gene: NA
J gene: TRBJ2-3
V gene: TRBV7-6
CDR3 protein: CASSPGLGDRRDTQYF
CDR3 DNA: TGTGCCAGCAGCCCTGGTTTAGGAGACAGACGGGATACGCAGTATTTT

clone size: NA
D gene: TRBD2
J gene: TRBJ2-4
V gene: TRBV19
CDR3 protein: CASSPPGLSGSYIQYF
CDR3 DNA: TGTGCCAGTAGCCCCCCGGGACTAAGTGGGAGTTACATTCAGTACTTC

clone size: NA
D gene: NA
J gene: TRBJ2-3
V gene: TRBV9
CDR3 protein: CASSVEPSPDTQYF
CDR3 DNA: TGTGCCAGCAGCGTAGAGCCTAGTCCAGATACGCAGTATTTT

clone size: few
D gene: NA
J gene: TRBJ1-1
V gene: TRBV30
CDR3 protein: CAWKQSMNTEAFF
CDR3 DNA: TGTGCCTGGAAACAGAGTATGAACACTGAAGCTTTCTTT

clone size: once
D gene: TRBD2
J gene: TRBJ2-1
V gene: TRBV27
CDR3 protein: CASTLLGSSGINEQFF
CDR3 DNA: TGTGCCAGCACCCTACTCGGCTCTAGCGGGATCAATGAGCAGTTCTTC

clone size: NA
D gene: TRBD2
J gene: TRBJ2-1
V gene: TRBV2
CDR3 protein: CANALGTSGGDYNEQFF
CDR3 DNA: TGTGCCAACGCCCTGGGGACTAGCGGGGGTGACTACAATGAGCAGTTCTTC

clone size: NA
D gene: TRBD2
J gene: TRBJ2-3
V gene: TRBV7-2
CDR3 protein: CASSLVAGGPAPLDTQYF
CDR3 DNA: TGTGCCAGCAGCTTAGTCGCGGGAGGGCCGGCCCCCCTGGATACGCAGTATTTT

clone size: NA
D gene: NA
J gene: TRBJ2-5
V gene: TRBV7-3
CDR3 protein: CASSFSRRAETQYF
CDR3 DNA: TGTGCCAGCAGCTTCTCGCGCAGGGCAGAGACCCAGTACTTC

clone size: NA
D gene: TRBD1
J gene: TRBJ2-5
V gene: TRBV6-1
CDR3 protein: CASSDRGRETQYF
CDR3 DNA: TGTGCCAGCAGCGACAGGGGGCGCGAGACCCAGTACTTC

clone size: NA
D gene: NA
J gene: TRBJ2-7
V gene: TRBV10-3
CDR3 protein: CAISESASNYEQYF
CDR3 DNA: TGTGCCATCAGTGAGTCGGCTAGTAACTACGAGCAGTACTTC

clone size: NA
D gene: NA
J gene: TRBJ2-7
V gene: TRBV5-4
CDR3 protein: CASSLAHSYEQYF
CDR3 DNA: TGTGCCAGCAGCTTGGCCCACTCCTACGAGCAGTACTTC

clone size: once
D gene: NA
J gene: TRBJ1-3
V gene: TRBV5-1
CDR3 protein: CASSPSEGPGNTIYF
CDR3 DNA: TGCGCCAGCAGCCCCTCGGAAGGCCCTGGAAACACCATATATTTT